This TCR beta chain appears in the sequencing data of a study of OX40 agonist ivuxolimab in advanced cancers. Some clones are missing from TCRdb's copy, which holds only in-frame ones; the method was immunoSEQ multiplex PCR. This table holds roughly 69,000 clones, roughly nine tenths found once. About this clone: Its cognate antigen is unknown.

Study outcomes and limitations: The mean number of expanded clones was higher in CD8+ T cells than in CD4+.

This clonotype originated in an adult with an advanced solid tumor such as melanoma, head and neck, liver or kidney cancer. The starting material was CD4+ or CD8+ T cells sorted from blood, obtained in a trial of the OX40 agonist ivuxolimab.

CDR3 region: CATFLRGSYEQYF. The CDR3 bases are TGTGCCACCTTTCTGAGGGGCTCCTACGAGCAGTACTTC. The J gene is TRBJ2-7, the V gene TRBV6-4; tentatively, D is TRBD1 or TRBD2 (5 bases each). The CDR3 sequence is 13 residues long. CDR1 and CDR2 from the germline V gene are MRHNA and SNTAGT. V was shortened by 10 bases and J by 0 bases, with 13 bases between the two germline ends.